The clone carrying this T cell receptor (beta chain) showed up just a few times. Its antigen is unknown. The sample is drawn from a study of regulatory T cells in long-lasting Graves disease. Overall study results and limits: Persistent disease was characterized by preferential usage of TRBV28, TRBJ1-2 and TRBJ2-5.

Regarding time point: newly diagnosed GD, antithyroid drugs for less than 3 months. Isolated PBMC RNA provided the starting material for the TCR library. CDR1 and CDR2 (germline): MNHEY, SVGEGT. This CDR3 has 12 residues. iRepertoire HTBI primers and Arm-PCR of CDR3 regions built TCR beta libraries. Methods used by the authors: Spanning all samples, the identified segments comprised some 62 TRBV and fewer than 15 TRBJ. TCRdb re-analysed the multiplex PCR reads in MiXCR, keeping a single row per CDR3 protein. These V and J calls derive from TCRdb rather than the authors' analysis. Altogether roughly 500,000 distinct CDR3 sequences are present, more than 10% being singletons, with the ten largest covering almost 9%. This same sample was also part of a study on T cells in Graves' hyperthyroidism and ophthalmopathy. From that paper: Most clonotypes expanded in the thyroid (above 0.001) were also present in blood.

The source was peripheral blood mononuclear cells (PBMCs), collected at new diagnosis, from a patient treated with antithyroid drugs. V usage is TRBV6-2 or TRBV6-3 and J usage is TRBJ2-5, with a possible D match to TRBD1 (5 bases). The TCR sequence derives from a woman aged 25 to 39 with Graves disease. DNA for the CDR3: TGTGGAGTGGGGCGGATACAAGAGACCCAGTACTTC. Amino acid sequence: CGVGRIQETQYF.